This T cell receptor (beta chain) was observed in a study of T-cell reconstitution after alpha-beta-depleted transplantation in children. Whole-study results and caveats: Reported findings indicate that, about two months after transplant, alpha-beta T cells came from several hundred expanded clones, which were derived from non-depleted graft cells. Hyperexpanded clones declined; after one year, newly produced T cells mostly supplied diversity.

V was clipped by 3 bases and J by 3 bases, with 19 bases between them. The CDR3 is 16 amino acids. Germline CDR1 is SGHRS and CDR2 is YFSETQ. Unique molecular identifiers featured in how the TCRbeta library was prepared. TCRdb re-analysed the PCR reads in MiXCR, keeping a single row per CDR3 protein. The sample carries 600,000 to 700,000 distinct CDR3 sequences, approximately 14% recorded once. There are many counts of this clonotype. Its matching antigen is unknown. This receptor was obtained from a girl aged 2 to 9 with congenital amegakaryocytic thrombocytopenia, due to receive a stem cell transplant. The gene calls are TRBV5-1 and TRBJ2-7; D ambiguous. The sequenced sample was PBMCs, obtained before TCRalphabeta/CD19-depleted stem cell transplant. CDR3 residues: CASSSRAGRVDYEQYF. DNA for the CDR3: TGCGCCAGCAGCTCCCGGGCAGGTAGAGTCGACTACGAGCAGTACTTC.